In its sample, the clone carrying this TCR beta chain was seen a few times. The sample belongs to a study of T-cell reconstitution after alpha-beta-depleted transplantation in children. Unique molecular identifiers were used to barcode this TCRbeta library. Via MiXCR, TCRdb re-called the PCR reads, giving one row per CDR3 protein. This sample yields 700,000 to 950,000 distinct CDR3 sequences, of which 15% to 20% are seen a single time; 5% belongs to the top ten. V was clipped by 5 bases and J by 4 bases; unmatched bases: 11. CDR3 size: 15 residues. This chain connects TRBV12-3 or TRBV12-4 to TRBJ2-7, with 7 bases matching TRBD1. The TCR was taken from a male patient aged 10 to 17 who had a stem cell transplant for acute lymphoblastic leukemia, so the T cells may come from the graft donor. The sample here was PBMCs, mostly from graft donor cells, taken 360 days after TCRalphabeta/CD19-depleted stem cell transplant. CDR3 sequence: CASSGPGTASYEQYF. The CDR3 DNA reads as TGTGCCAGCAGTGGACCCGGGACAGCGTCGTACGAGCAGTACTTC.